These 10 T cell receptor beta chains were sequenced from one sample in a study of regulatory T cells in long-lasting Graves disease. In building TCR beta libraries, iRepertoire HTBI primers were used together with Arm-PCR of CDR3 regions. A single record per CDR3 protein comes from TCRdb applying MiXCR to the multiplex PCR reads. The data contain about 420,000 distinct CDR3 sequences, about 16% of them singletons. Sample time point: newly diagnosed GD, antithyroid drugs for less than 3 months. PBMC-derived RNA was used for the TCR library. This sample was also put to use in a study of T cells in Graves' hyperthyroidism and ophthalmopathy.

Sequencing used peripheral blood mononuclear cells (PBMCs), obtained at new diagnosis, from a patient treated with antithyroid drugs. The receptor set was obtained from a woman aged 18-30 years with Graves disease.

The chain has TRBV13 and TRBJ1-2; D gene unclear. The CDR3 contains 12 residues. The V end was cut by 3 bases, the J end by 2 bases, with 4 bases between. From germline, CDR1 is PRHDT and CDR2 FYEKMQ (reference sequence). The CDR3 nucleotides are TGTGCCAGCAGCTTCATGAACTATGGCTACACCTTC. This gives the protein CASSFMNYGYTF.

This clonotype was seen many times. V usage is TRBV2 and J usage is TRBJ2-7, with unresolved D. The germline V and J ends were trimmed by 8 bases and 1 base, with 6 bases remaining between them. This CDR3 is built from 11 residues. Germline values: CDR1 SNHLY, CDR2 FYNNEI. The CDR3 nucleotides read TGTGCCAGCGTCGGATCCTACGAGCAGTACTTC. Translating gives CASVGSYEQYF.

Comment on this clonotype: A much bigger clone sits one base away, suggesting this may be a read error. The chain links TRBV20-1 to TRBJ1-5, with 7 bases fitting TRBD1. The CDR3 runs 16 residues. Germline V gene sequence: CDR1 DFQATT, CDR2 SNEGSKA (reference sequence). The V segment lost 1 base and the J segment 5 bases; nucleotides outside the gene matches: 11. CDR3 DNA: TGCAGTGCTAGAGGCCGGGACAGCCGAACCGATCAGCCCCAGCATTTT. Amino acid sequence: CSARGRDSRTDQPQHF.

This clonotype was detected many times. V gene TRBV2 combines with J gene TRBJ1-1; TRBD1 might be the D (5 bases). The CDR3 has 15 amino acids. Germline assignment: CDR1 SNHLY and CDR2 FYNNEI. V gave up 6 bases and J gave up 1 base, with 15 bases separating them. For the CDR3, the DNA is TGTGCCAGCAGGGTTATTGGGACCCAGAACACTGAAGCTTTCTTT. Protein: CASRVIGTQNTEAFF. Using reference TRBV2 and TRBJ1-1 for the parts outside the CDR3, the full variable domain is EPEVTQTPSHQVTQMGQEVILRCVPISNHLYFYWYRQILGQKVEFLVSFYNNEISEKSEIFDDQFSVERPDGSNFTLKIRSTKLEDSAMYFCASRVIGTQNTEAFFGQGTRLTVV.

As to this clonotype: A far larger clone is off by one base, so a read error is likely. V usage is TRBV11-2 and J usage is TRBJ1-6, with 10 bases matching TRBD1. The CDR3 sequence is 15 residues long. In germline, CDR1 is SGHAT, CDR2 FQNNGV. CDR3 sequence reads: CASRTGGSYSSPLHF. The CDR3 DNA reads TGTGCCAGCAGGACAGGGGGCTCCTATAGTTCACCCCTCCACTTT.

This clonotype showed up many times. This chain joins TRBV27 and TRBJ2-1; 8 nucleotides align to TRBD2. Germline V gene sequence: CDR1 MNHEY, CDR2 SMNVEV (reference sequence). The CDR3 is 15 residues long. After removal of 2 bases from V and 7 bases from J, the junction contained 7 bases not matched to a gene. The CDR3 is CASSLRLAFPNEQFF. The CDR3 nucleotides read TGTGCCAGCAGTTTAAGACTAGCGTTCCCGAATGAGCAGTTCTTC.

This clonotype showed up just a few times. The CDR3 carries no conserved terminal phenylalanine or tryptophan, so it likely arises from a read error. The chain joins TRBV12-3 or TRBV12-4 to TRBJ1-1, with unresolved D. CDR3 length: 12 amino acids. Trimming shortened V by 8 bases and J by 2 bases, and 9 bases separated the two germline ends. The CDR3, as DNA: TGTGCCAGCGTGGAGTACAACACTGAAGCTTTCTCT. Its translation is CASVEYNTEAFS.

The chain couples TRBV11-2 to TRBJ2-2; 9 positions match TRBD2. Germline values: CDR1 SGHAT, CDR2 FQNNGV. V shed 8 bases and J 6 bases; nucleotides not matched to a gene: 13. This CDR3 spans 16 amino acids. This CDR3 is CASYYSGRVTAGELFF. CDR3 in DNA: TGTGCCAGCTACTATAGCGGGAGAGTCACCGCCGGGGAGCTGTTTTTT.

This clonotype was picked up many times. The V gene is TRBV12-3 or TRBV12-4, the J gene TRBJ2-7; possible D gene TRBD2, 6 bases. The CDR3 length is 12 residues. Trimming stripped 7 bases from V and 6 bases from J, with 13 bases between. CDR3 bases: TGTGCCAGCACCCAGCGGAGGGGCGAGCAGTACTTC. Amino acids: CASTQRRGEQYF.

This clonotype was seen repeatedly, ten times or more. The chain is built from TRBV12-3 or TRBV12-4 and TRBJ2-7; 8 positions match TRBD2. With 8 bases clipped from V and 4 bases from J, the junction kept 7 bases outside the gene matches. The length of the CDR3 is 13 residues. CDR3 in amino acids: CASRDGRGYEQYF. Written as DNA, the CDR3 is TGTGCCAGCCGGGACGGGAGGGGTTACGAGCAGTACTTC.